This T cell receptor (beta chain) was captured in a study of regulatory and conventional T cells in RAG deficiency. The protocol was immunoSEQ multiplex PCR, while the TCRdb copy is restricted to in-frame clones and leaves out a portion. The sample records roughly 29,000 clones, 90% to 95% being singletons. General study findings and limits: Patient subsets had shorter CDR3s; Omenn Treg-Tconv overlap exceeded 80%. Omenn syndrome and CID/AS patients had around 100-fold fewer unique Treg TCR beta sequences, versus around 9.4-fold elsewhere.

This CDR3 has 14 amino acids. CDR1 and CDR2 from the germline V gene are MNHEY and SMNVEV (reference sequence). Losses at the gene ends were 4 bases for V and 5 bases for J; bases not matched to a gene: 5. Genomic DNA came from blood regulatory T cells gated CD4+ CD25-high CD127-low. As to this clone: What it binds is not known.

These data are also associated with another study on regulatory T cells. That investigation notes: Primers: 52 TRBV forward and 13 TRBJ reverse.

This TCR was sampled from a human donor in good health. Sequences were obtained from Tregs sorted from blood. The chain has TRBV27 and TRBJ2-5; 9 bases fit TRBD1. CDR3 in amino acids: CASSYDRGLETQYF. CDR3 nucleotides: TGTGCCAGCAGTTATGACAGGGGGTTGGAGACCCAGTACTTC.